What follows are 22 T cell receptor beta chains derived from one specimen sequenced in a study of OX40 agonist ivuxolimab in advanced cancers. Only in-frame clones appear in the TCRdb table, and some are missing; sequencing was by immunoSEQ multiplex PCR. The table shows 40,000 to 45,000 clones, with approximately 84% occurring only once. The sample in question was CD4+ or CD8+ T cells sorted from blood, obtained in a trial of the OX40 agonist ivuxolimab. The origin of the receptors is an adult with an advanced solid tumor such as melanoma, head and neck, liver or kidney cancer.

The rearrangement uses TRBV9 and TRBJ2-7, with D perhaps TRBD2 (5 bases). Looked up from germline, CDR1 is SGDLS and CDR2 is YYNGEE. The CDR3 runs 16 residues. V lost 2 bases and J lost 0, with 15 bases in between. The CDR3 region is CASSVSSGRSSYEQYF. The CDR3 coding sequence is TGTGCCAGCAGCGTTTCAAGCGGAAGGAGCTCCTACGAGCAGTACTTC.

The J gene is TRBJ2-3, the V gene TRBV4-1; D is unclear. V dropped 1 base and J dropped 3 bases, with 8 bases sitting between them. Germline CDR1 reads MGHRA; CDR2 reads YSYEKL. There are 14 residues in the CDR3. This CDR3 reads CASSQAPLTDTQYF. CDR3 DNA sequence: TGCGCCAGCAGCCAAGCACCGCTAACAGATACGCAGTATTTT.

The chain joins TRBV5-1 to TRBJ1-2; D is undetermined. Looked up from germline, CDR1 is SGHRS and CDR2 is YFSETQ. The V end was cut by 0 bases, the J end by 7 bases, with 7 bases between. The CDR3 has 12 residues. CDR3 DNA: TGCGCCAGCAGCTTGGTAGGAGCTGGCTACACCTTC. It encodes CASSLVGAGYTF.

This chain uses TRBV5-5 with TRBJ2-7; TRBD2 matches at 14 bases. J lost 6 bases, V lost 4 bases, and 9 bases had no gene match. Germline V lookup: CDR1 SGHKS, CDR2 YYEKEE (reference sequence). The CDR3 contains 16 residues. The CDR3 sequence is CASSVPGLAGVGEQYF. In DNA, the CDR3 is TGTGCCAGCAGCGTACCGGGACTAGCGGGAGTTGGCGAGCAGTACTTC.

V and J are TRBV4-3 and TRBJ2-7; no clear D. In germline, CDR1 is LGHNA, CDR2 YSLEER. V lost 0 bases to trimming and J lost 0 bases, with 9 bases between them. This CDR3 comprises 15 residues. In DNA, the CDR3 is TGCGCCAGCAGCCAAGATCTGCAGGTCTCCTACGAGCAGTACTTC. Its protein is CASSQDLQVSYEQYF.

The chain couples TRBV2 to TRBJ1-1; D call uncertain. This CDR3 is 13 amino acids long. V was trimmed by 10 bases and J by 3 bases, leaving 15 bases between them. Germline V gene lookup returns CDR1 SNHLY and CDR2 FYNNEI. CDR3 coding DNA: TGTGCCACCCGGGAACAAATCCACACTGAAGCTTTCTTT. Amino acids: CATREQIHTEAFF.

The V and J genes are TRBV7-2 and TRBJ2-5; D is unresolved. V lost 5 bases and J lost 2, with 9 bases in between. The CDR3 has 13 amino acids. Germline loops: CDR1 SGHTA, CDR2 FQGNSA. The CDR3 reads CASSQNEQETQYF. The CDR3, as DNA: TGTGCCAGCAGCCAGAATGAACAAGAGACCCAGTACTTC.

By share, this clone counts as medium-sized. The chain links TRBV2 to TRBJ2-3; 9 bases line up with TRBD2. Trimming took 3 bases from V and 4 from J; bases not matched to a gene: 11. CDR3 size: 17 residues. The germline CDR1 and CDR2 sequences are SNHLY and FYNNEI. The CDR3 reads CASSDGASGVGADTQYF. Here the CDR3 DNA reads TGTGCCAGCAGTGATGGGGCTAGCGGGGTGGGTGCAGATACGCAGTATTTT.

The rearrangement links TRBV6-1 to TRBJ2-1; the match to TRBD2 covers 8 bases. The germline V gene encodes CDR1 MNHNS and CDR2 SASEGT. V trimming: 0 bases; J trimming: 4 bases; junction bases outside the gene matches: 5. This CDR3 is 16 amino acids long. CDR3 in amino acids: CASSEAGGEGYNEQFF. CDR3 bases: TGTGCCAGCAGTGAAGCCGGGGGGGAAGGGTACAATGAGCAGTTCTTC.

This chain joins TRBV9 and TRBJ1-1; TRBD1 aligns across 7 bases. CDR3 length: 15 residues. Trimming cost V 4 bases and J 1 base; bases outside gene matches: 7. Germline V gene sequence: CDR1 SGDLS, CDR2 YYNGEE. CDR3 sequence: CASSQRTGQNTEAFF. The CDR3 DNA follows: TGTGCCAGCAGCCAGCGGACAGGTCAGAACACTGAAGCTTTCTTT.

The gene calls are TRBV30 and TRBJ2-7; no definite D call. V lost 2 bases and J 2 bases, leaving 19 bases between the germline ends. The germline CDR1 and CDR2 sequences are GTSNPN and SVGIG (reference sequence). The CDR3 sequence is 16 residues long. The CDR3 loop reads CAWSYPDGLFTYEQYF. CDR3 in DNA: TGTGCCTGGAGTTACCCGGACGGCTTATTCACCTACGAGCAGTACTTC. Full variable domain (missing parts from reference TRBV30 and TRBJ2-7): SQTIHQWPATLVQPVGSPLSLECTVEGTSNPNLYWYRQAAGRGLQLLFYSVGIGQISSEVPQNLSASRPQDRQFILSSKKLLLSDSGFYLCAWSYPDGLFTYEQYFGPGTRLTVT.

The genes are TRBV29-1 and TRBJ2-5; TRBD1 agrees at 8 bases. This CDR3 has 14 amino acids. CDR1 and CDR2 from the germline V gene are SQVTM and ANQGSEA. J gave up 2 bases and V 1 base, and 3 bases lay outside the gene matches. The CDR3 here is CSVEGNRGQETQYF. Here the CDR3 DNA reads TGCAGCGTTGAAGGGAACAGGGGGCAAGAGACCCAGTACTTC.

The chain uses TRBV7-9 and TRBJ1-2, with D possibly TRBD1 on 6 matching bases. V shed 8 bases and J shed 4 bases, with 11 bases lying between them. CDR3 length: 12 residues. CDR1 and CDR2 (germline): SEHNR, FQNEAQ (reference sequence). The CDR3 nucleotides are TGTGCCAGCTCGCGGGGGGCCTATGGCTACACCTTC. Translating gives CASSRGAYGYTF.

V is TRBV9 and J is TRBJ2-2, with 7 bases matching TRBD2. Germline-derived CDR1 and CDR2 are SGDLS and YYNGEE. This CDR3 has 16 amino acids. After removal of 0 bases from V and 1 base from J, the junction contained 3 bases not matched to a gene. DNA of the CDR3: TGTGCCAGCAGCGTAGGCCCTAGCGGGAACACCGGGGAGCTGTTTTTT. Translation gives CASSVGPSGNTGELFF.

This chain links TRBV12-5 with TRBJ1-1, with D hard to call. V dropped 2 bases and J dropped 4 bases, with 8 bases sitting between them. Per the germline V gene, CDR1 is LGHNT and CDR2 is FRNRAP. CDR3 size: 13 residues. CDR3 in DNA: TGTGCTAGTGGTTTGTTCGGGGTCACTGAAGCTTTCTTT. This sequence encodes CASGLFGVTEAFF.

The rearrangement joins TRBV6-7 to TRBJ1-3; D may be TRBD1 (6 bases). TRBV6-7 is an ORF for which the function is uncertain. The ends were cut back, 6 bases at V and 5 bases at J, with 26 bases in the middle. The CDR3 covers 18 residues. CDR3: CASSPEETGRLLRNTIYF. CDR3 in DNA: TGTGCCAGCAGCCCCGAGGAGACAGGACGTCTTTTAAGAAACACCATATATTTT.

The chain employs TRBV18 and TRBJ1-2; no firm D call. This CDR3 is built from 13 residues. The V end was cut by 3 bases, the J end by 3 bases, with 8 bases between. CDR1 and CDR2 (germline): KGHSH, LQKENI. CDR3 protein: CASSPPGDYGYTF. The DNA for the CDR3 is TGTGCCAGCTCACCCCCCGGGGACTATGGCTACACCTTC.

This sequence joins TRBV18 and TRBJ2-7, with 10 positions matching TRBD1. CDR1 and CDR2 from the germline V gene are KGHSH and LQKENI. Losses at the gene ends were 2 bases for V and 6 bases for J; bases not matched to a gene: 7. The CDR3 is made up of 15 amino acids. DNA for the CDR3: TGTGCCAGCTCACCAGACAGGGGGCATACCCCCGAGCAGTACTTC. It codes for CASSPDRGHTPEQYF.

The chain carries TRBV5-8 and TRBJ2-1; D is perhaps TRBD2 (6 bases). V dropped 3 bases and J dropped 0 bases, with 7 bases sitting between them. Germline-derived CDR1 and CDR2 are SGHTS and YDEGEE. The length of the CDR3 is 14 residues. CDR3 protein: CASSWRGSYNEQFF. Here the CDR3 DNA reads TGTGCCAGCAGCTGGCGGGGCTCCTACAATGAGCAGTTCTTC.

J is TRBJ2-1 and V is TRBV12-5; TRBD2 agrees at 12 bases. V shed 0 bases and J 6 bases; nucleotides not matched to a gene: 9. The germline CDR1 and CDR2 sequences are LGHNT and FRNRAP. The CDR3 covers 18 residues. DNA of the CDR3: TGTGCTAGTGGTTTGGTACCCGACGGACTAGCGGGGATCAATGAGCAGTTCTTC. Amino acids: CASGLVPDGLAGINEQFF.

The chain couples TRBV27 to TRBJ1-2; possibly TRBD1 for D (5 bases). The CDR3 contains 15 residues. Between the trimmed V and J ends, which lost 6 bases and 7 bases, there was a span of 21 bases. Germline loops: CDR1 MNHEY, CDR2 SMNVEV (reference sequence). CDR3 sequence reads: CASSPRGGLHSGYTF. The CDR3 bases are TGTGCCAGCAGCCCGAGGGGAGGTCTCCATAGTGGCTACACCTTC.

This clone appeared a few times. This chain uses TRBV27 with TRBJ2-1; D is possibly TRBD1 (5 bases). With 5 bases removed from V and 5 bases from J, the gap between germline ends came to 16 bases. Germline loops: CDR1 MNHEY, CDR2 SMNVEV (reference sequence). This CDR3 spans 15 amino acids. The CDR3 DNA is TGTGCCAGCAGTCCCATCTGGGGCGTTGACAATGAGCAGTTCTTC. It specifies CASSPIWGVDNEQFF.